The 5 T cell receptor beta chains below come from one sample, sequenced in a study of graft-versus-host responses after intestinal transplantation. TCRdb keeps only in-frame clones here, not all; method: immunoSEQ multiplex PCR. The table lists about 88,000 clones, 94% of them singletons, with more than 0.15% in the top ten. These receptors have no known antigen. This specimen consisted of unstimulated CD4+ T cells sorted from spleen or lymph node cells, obtained before transplant. The receptors originated from a human donor who was the organ donor for an intestinal transplant.

This chain uses TRBV5-6 with TRBJ2-1, with 9 bases fitting TRBD1. Trimming removed 4 bases from V and 2 bases from J; junction bases left unmatched: 7. The CDR3 is 16 amino acids. CDR1 SGHDT and CDR2 YYEEEE come from the germline V gene. CDR3: CASSLGDRVTYNEQFF. The CDR3 DNA follows: TGTGCCAGCAGCCTTGGGGACAGGGTGACCTACAATGAGCAGTTCTTC.

V usage is TRBV19 and J usage is TRBJ2-1; TRBD1 agrees at 11 bases. There are 12 residues in the CDR3. The V segment lost 9 bases and the J segment 14 bases; nucleotides outside the gene matches: 9. The germline CDR1 and CDR2 sequences are LNHDA and SQIVND (reference sequence). CDR3 nucleotide sequence: TGTGCCAGCCGATTAGGGACAGGGGGAGAGTTCTTC. It translates to CASRLGTGGEFF.

The chain employs TRBV6-1 and TRBJ2-3; 13 nucleotides line up with TRBD2. The CDR3 is 15 amino acids. J gave up 6 bases and V 6 bases, and 6 bases lay outside the gene matches. Germline assignment: CDR1 MNHNS and CDR2 SASEGT. CDR3 DNA sequence: TGTGCCAGCAGGAAACTAGCGGGGGGGGCGGATACGCAGTATTTT. Translating gives CASRKLAGGADTQYF.

This clone was counted between two and nine times. The chain is built from TRBV28 and TRBJ2-5, with D perhaps TRBD2 (6 bases). V was cut by 8 bases and J by 3 bases, with 22 bases left in between. The CDR3 consists of 16 residues. Germline V gives CDR1 MDHEN, CDR2 SYDVKM. In nucleotides, the CDR3 is TGTGCCAGCCGGATCTCGGGGGTAGGAGGTGAAGAGACCCAGTACTTC. It is translated as CASRISGVGGEETQYF. The full variable domain, in which reference TRBV28 and TRBJ2-5 provide the parts outside the CDR3, is DVKVTQSSRYLVKRTGEKVFLECVQDMDHENMFWYRQDPGLGLRLIYFSYDVKMKEKGDIPEGYSVSREKKERFSLILESASTNQTSMYLCASRISGVGGEETQYFGPGTRLLVL.

In its sample, this clone was seen once. The V call is TRBV5-1, the J call TRBJ2-1, with 8 bases matching TRBD1. Germline CDR1 reads SGHRS; CDR2 reads YFSETQ. This CDR3 is built from 17 residues. The trim removed 0 bases at V and 2 bases at J, leaving 7 bases unmatched. The DNA of the CDR3 is TGCGCCAGCAGCTTGGCCGGACAGGGATACCCCTACAATGAGCAGTTCTTC. This encodes CASSLAGQGYPYNEQFF.